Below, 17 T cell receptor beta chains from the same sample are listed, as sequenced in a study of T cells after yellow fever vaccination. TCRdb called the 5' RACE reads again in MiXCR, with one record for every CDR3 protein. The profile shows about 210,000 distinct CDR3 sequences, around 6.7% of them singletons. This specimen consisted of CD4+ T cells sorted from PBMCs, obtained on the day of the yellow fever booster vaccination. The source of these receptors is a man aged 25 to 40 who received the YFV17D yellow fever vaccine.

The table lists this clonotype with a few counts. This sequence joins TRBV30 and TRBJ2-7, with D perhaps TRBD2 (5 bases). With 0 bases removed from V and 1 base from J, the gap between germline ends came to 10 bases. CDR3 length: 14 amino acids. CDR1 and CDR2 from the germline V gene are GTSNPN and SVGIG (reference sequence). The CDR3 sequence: CAWSVLGRSYEQYF. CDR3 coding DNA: TGTGCCTGGAGTGTACTAGGCAGATCCTACGAGCAGTACTTC.

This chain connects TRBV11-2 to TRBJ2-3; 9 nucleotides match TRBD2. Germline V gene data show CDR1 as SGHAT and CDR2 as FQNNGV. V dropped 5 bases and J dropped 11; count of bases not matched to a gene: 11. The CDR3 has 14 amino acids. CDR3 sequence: CASSPGTSLVRQYF. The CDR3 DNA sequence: TGTGCCAGCAGCCCCGGGACTAGCCTTGTGAGGCAGTATTTT.

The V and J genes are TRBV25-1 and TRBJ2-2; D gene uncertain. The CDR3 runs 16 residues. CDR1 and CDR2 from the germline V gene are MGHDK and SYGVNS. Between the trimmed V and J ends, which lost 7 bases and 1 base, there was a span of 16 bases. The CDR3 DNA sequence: TGTGCCAGCAAAGAAGGGCACGGTGGGAACACCGGGGAGCTGTTTTTT. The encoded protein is CASKEGHGGNTGELFF.

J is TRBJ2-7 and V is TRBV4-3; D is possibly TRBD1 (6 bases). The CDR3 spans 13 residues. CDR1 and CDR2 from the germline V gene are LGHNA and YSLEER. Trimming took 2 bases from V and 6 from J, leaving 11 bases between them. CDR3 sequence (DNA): TGCGCCAGCAGCCAATCACAGGGTTTCGAGCAGTACTTC. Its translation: CASSQSQGFEQYF.

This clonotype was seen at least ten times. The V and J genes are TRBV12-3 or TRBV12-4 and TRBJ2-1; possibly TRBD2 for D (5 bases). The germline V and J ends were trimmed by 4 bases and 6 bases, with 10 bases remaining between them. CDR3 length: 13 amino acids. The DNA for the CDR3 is TGTGCCAGCAGTTCCTCGGGGTCCAATGAGCAGTTCTTC. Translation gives CASSSSGSNEQFF.

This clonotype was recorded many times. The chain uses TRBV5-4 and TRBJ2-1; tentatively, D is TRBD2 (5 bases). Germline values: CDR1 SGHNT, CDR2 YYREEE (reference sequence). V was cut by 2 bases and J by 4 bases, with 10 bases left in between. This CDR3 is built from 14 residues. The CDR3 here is CASSLREYYNEQFF. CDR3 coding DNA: TGTGCCAGCAGCTTAAGGGAGTATTACAATGAGCAGTTCTTC.

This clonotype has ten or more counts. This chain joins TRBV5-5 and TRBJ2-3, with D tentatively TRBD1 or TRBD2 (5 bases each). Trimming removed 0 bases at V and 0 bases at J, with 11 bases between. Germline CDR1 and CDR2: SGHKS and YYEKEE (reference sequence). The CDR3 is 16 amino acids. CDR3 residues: CASSLGDLTSTDTQYF. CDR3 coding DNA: TGTGCCAGCAGCTTGGGGGACCTAACTAGCACAGATACGCAGTATTTT.

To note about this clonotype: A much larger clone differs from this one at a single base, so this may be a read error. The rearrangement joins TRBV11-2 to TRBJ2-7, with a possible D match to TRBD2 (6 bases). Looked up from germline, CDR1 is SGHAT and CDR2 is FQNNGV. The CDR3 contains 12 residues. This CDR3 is CASSGGNYEHYF. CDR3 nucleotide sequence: TGTGCCAGCAGCGGAGGGAACTACGAGCACTACTTC.

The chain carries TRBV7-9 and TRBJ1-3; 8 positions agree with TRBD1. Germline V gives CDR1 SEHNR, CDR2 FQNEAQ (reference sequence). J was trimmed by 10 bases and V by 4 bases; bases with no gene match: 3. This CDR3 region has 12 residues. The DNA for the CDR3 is TGTGCCAGCAGCTCACGGACAGGGACCATATATTTT. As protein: CASSSRTGTIYF.

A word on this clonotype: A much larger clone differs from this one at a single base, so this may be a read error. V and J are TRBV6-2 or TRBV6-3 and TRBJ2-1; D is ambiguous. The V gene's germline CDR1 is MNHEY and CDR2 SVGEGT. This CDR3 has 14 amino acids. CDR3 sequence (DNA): TGTGCCAGCACCGTCGGGTTCTCCTACAATGAGCATTTCTTC. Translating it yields CASTVGFSYNEHFF.

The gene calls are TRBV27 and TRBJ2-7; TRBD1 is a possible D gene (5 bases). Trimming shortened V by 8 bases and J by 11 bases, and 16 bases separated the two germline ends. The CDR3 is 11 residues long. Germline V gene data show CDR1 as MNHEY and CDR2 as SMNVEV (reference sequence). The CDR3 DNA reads TGTGCCAGCCACGACAGTTCCCGTGAGTACTTC. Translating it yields CASHDSSREYF.

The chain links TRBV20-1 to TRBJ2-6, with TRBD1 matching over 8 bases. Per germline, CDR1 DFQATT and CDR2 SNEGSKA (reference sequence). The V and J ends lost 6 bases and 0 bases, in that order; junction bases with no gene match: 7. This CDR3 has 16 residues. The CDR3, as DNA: TGCAGTGCCGAGGGACAGGACTACTCTGGGGCCAACGTCCTGACTTTC. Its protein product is CSAEGQDYSGANVLTF.

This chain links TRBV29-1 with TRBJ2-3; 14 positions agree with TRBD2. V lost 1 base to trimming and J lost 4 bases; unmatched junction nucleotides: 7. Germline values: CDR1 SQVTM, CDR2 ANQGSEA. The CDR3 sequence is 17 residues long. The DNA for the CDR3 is TGCAGCGTTGAAGCCTCGACTAGCGGGAGGGCCGCAGATACGCAGTATTTT. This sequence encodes CSVEASTSGRAADTQYF.

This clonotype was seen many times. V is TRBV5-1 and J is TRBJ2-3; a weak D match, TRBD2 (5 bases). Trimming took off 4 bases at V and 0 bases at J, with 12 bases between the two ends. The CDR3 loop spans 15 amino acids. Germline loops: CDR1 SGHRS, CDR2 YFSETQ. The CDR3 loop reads CASSLRAESTDTQYF. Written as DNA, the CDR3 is TGCGCCAGCAGCCTAAGAGCGGAGAGCACAGATACGCAGTATTTT.

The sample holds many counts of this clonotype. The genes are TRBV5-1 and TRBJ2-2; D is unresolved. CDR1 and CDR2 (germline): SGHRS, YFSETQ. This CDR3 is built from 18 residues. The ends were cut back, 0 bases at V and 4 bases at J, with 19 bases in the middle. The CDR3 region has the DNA TGCGCCAGCAGCTTGGCGATGGTTCGCAGGACCTTCACCGGGGAGCTGTTTTTT. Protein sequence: CASSLAMVRRTFTGELFF.

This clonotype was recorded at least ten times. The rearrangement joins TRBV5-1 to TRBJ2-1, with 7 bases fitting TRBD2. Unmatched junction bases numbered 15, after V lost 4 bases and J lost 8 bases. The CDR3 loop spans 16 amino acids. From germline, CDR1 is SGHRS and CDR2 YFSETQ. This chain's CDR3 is CASSPRLAGVTDEQFF. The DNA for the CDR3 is TGCGCCAGCAGCCCCCGGCTTGCGGGAGTTACGGATGAGCAGTTCTTC.

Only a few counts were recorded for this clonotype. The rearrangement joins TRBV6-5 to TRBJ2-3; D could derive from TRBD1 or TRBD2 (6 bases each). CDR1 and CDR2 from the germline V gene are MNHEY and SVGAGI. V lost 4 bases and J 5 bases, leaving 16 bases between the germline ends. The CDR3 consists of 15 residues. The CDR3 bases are TGTGCCAGCAGTTCCGCCGGGGGCGCGGGAGATACGCAGTATTTT. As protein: CASSSAGGAGDTQYF.